This T cell receptor beta chain is from a study of regulatory T cells in long-lasting Graves disease. Study information: A definition of persistent Graves' disease required over 5 years of antithyroid drugs plus positive TSH receptor antibodies. Study-wide results and limits: With a small sample size, accuracy may have been reduced. Public clonotype sharing was higher in persistent than newly diagnosed patients.

The time point: persistent/refractory GD, antithyroid drugs over 5 years with positive TRAb. There was RNA extracted from PBMCs, and the TCR library was made from it. In building TCR beta libraries, iRepertoire HTBI primers were used together with Arm-PCR of CDR3 regions. TCRdb used MiXCR to reprocess the multiplex PCR reads, holding one entry per CDR3 protein. The sample records hundreds of thousands of distinct CDR3 sequences, over 20% being singletons. CDR3 length: 13 amino acids. V was cut by 2 bases and J by 6 bases, with 14 bases left in between. Germline-derived CDR1 and CDR2 are GTSNPN and SVGIG (reference sequence). Notes on this clonotype: Its antigen is not identified.

The source was peripheral blood mononuclear cells (PBMCs), collected when the disease was refractory, from a patient treated with antithyroid drugs. The clonotype was recovered from a female donor with Graves disease. This chain links TRBV30 with TRBJ2-7, with a possible D match to TRBD1 (6 bases). The DNA of the CDR3 is TGTGCCTGGAGTTTGGGGGCTTCTGGCGAGCAGTACTTC. It translates to CAWSLGASGEQYF. Using reference TRBV30 and TRBJ2-7 for the parts outside the CDR3, the full variable domain is SQTIHQWPATLVQPVGSPLSLECTVEGTSNPNLYWYRQAAGRGLQLLFYSVGIGQISSEVPQNLSASRPQDRQFILSSKKLLLSDSGFYLCAWSLGASGEQYFGPGTRLTVT.